This TCR beta chain comes out of a study of T-cell memory formation after mild COVID-19. Study as a whole: Most TCR clusters belonged to a single donor. Study-level findings and limits: CD4/CD8 balance held among clones contracting day 15 to 85, and later expanders leaned CD4+. Unconfirmed was the SARS-CoV-2 specificity of second-wave clones that peaked on day 37. Detection of some responders pre-infection suggested pre-existing cross-reactive memory T cells participated.

MiXCR, run by TCRdb on the 5' RACE reads, gives a single entry per CDR3 protein. The sample consists of some 490,000 distinct CDR3 sequences, 15% to 20% of them appearing once. CDR1 is SGHRS and CDR2 is YFSETQ in the germline V gene. V shed 0 bases and J 2 bases; nucleotides not matched to a gene: 15. This CDR3 has 19 amino acids. This clonotype was seen a handful of times. Its specificity is not known. The chain employs TRBV5-1 and TRBJ2-5; 8 bases line up with TRBD2. Source material: PBMCs or a T cell subset sorted from them (not recorded which). This TCR came from an adult woman who had mild COVID-19 (a few samples of this study predate the infection). Cell type and time point are not known. The CDR3 is CASSLAPGGAPPWQETQYF. In DNA form, the CDR3 reads TGCGCCAGCAGCTTGGCACCCGGGGGGGCCCCTCCATGGCAAGAGACCCAGTACTTC.